Each of the 7 T cell receptor beta chains below was sequenced from the same sample in a study of human T cells and chemical hapten exposure. One entry per CDR3 protein, called by TCRdb with MiXCR from the RACE reads. The table records over 55,000 distinct CDR3 sequences, roughly 9.8% of them present only once. Specified time point: pre-sensitization, week 0. Treatment denoted: therapeutic diphenylcyclopropenone sensitization with weekly scalp DPC. This sample comprised whole blood, obtained in connection with sensitization to the hapten diphenylcyclopropenone (DPC). These receptors all stem from a man aged 40-49 years with alopecia areata. Some clones in this sample may be carry-over from other donors' samples.

This clonotype appeared many times. The chain combines TRBV3-1 with TRBJ1-2; a possible D gene is TRBD1 (6 bases). Trimming took 3 bases from V and 4 from J, leaving 9 bases between them. Germline-derived CDR1 and CDR2 are LGHDT and YNNKEL (reference sequence). CDR3 length: 13 amino acids. In DNA form, the CDR3 reads TGTGCCAGCAGCCAGAGACAGGCCTATGGCTACACCTTC. Translating it yields CASSQRQAYGYTF.

J is TRBJ1-1 and V is TRBV6-1; 10 nucleotides align to TRBD1. Germline lookup yields CDR1 MNHNS and CDR2 SASEGT. Unmatched junction bases numbered 8, after V lost 4 bases and J lost 3 bases. The CDR3 totals 16 residues. The CDR3 region is CASSGQGARMYTEAFF. The CDR3 DNA follows: TGTGCCAGCAGTGGACAGGGGGCGAGGATGTACACTGAAGCTTTCTTT.

This clonotype was seen repeatedly, ten times or more. V and J are TRBV20-1 and TRBJ1-5; D uncertain. The CDR3 totals 13 residues. Deletions cut 6 bases from V and 4 bases from J, with 13 bases between. The germline gives CDR1 DFQATT, CDR2 SNEGSKA (reference sequence). The CDR3 spells CSAITDENQPQHF. CDR3 nucleotides: TGCAGTGCCATCACCGATGAAAATCAGCCCCAGCATTTT.

A note on this clonotype: Germline and junction disagree at one end, which may indicate a read error. The J gene is TRBJ2-7, the V gene TRBV20-1; D uncertain. Per the germline V gene, CDR1 is DFQATT and CDR2 is SNEGSKA (reference sequence). The CDR3 is made up of 12 amino acids. The CDR3, as DNA: TGCAGTGCTAGAGATCTGGTGTCAGTTGATCACTTC. It yields the protein CSARDLVSVDHF.

This clonotype was observed at least ten times. This chain joins TRBV7-6 and TRBJ2-7; TRBD1 agrees at 9 bases. J was trimmed by 0 bases and V by 4 bases; bases with no gene match: 10. The CDR3 sequence is 17 residues long. Looked up from germline, CDR1 is SGHVS and CDR2 is FNYEAQ. The CDR3 here is CASSSNLQGAYSYEQYF. In DNA form, the CDR3 reads TGTGCCAGCAGCTCTAACCTACAGGGGGCTTACTCCTACGAGCAGTACTTC.

This clonotype was recorded a few times. This sequence joins TRBV10-3 and TRBJ1-1, with unresolved D. Trimming removed 3 bases at V and 3 bases at J, with 11 bases between. The CDR3 totals 14 residues. Looked up from germline, CDR1 is ENHRY and CDR2 is SYGVKD. CDR3 nucleotide sequence: TGTGCCATCAGTGACGAGGGTCTGGACACTGAAGCTTTCTTT. This codes for CAISDEGLDTEAFF.

The chain links TRBV28 to TRBJ2-7, with D uncertain. The CDR3 consists of 13 residues. The germline V gene has CDR1 MDHEN and CDR2 SYDVKM. Deletions cut 4 bases from V and 0 bases from J, with 7 bases between. CDR3 nucleotide sequence: TGTGCCAGCAGTTCAGCTAGCTCCTACGAGCAGTACTTC. Protein: CASSSASSYEQYF.